This is a list of T cell receptor beta chains from one sample in a study of cytotoxic CD8 clonotypes in ibrutinib-treated CLL. The protocol was immunoSEQ multiplex PCR, while the TCRdb copy is restricted to in-frame clones and leaves out a portion. Here the sample spans about 150,000 clones, 79% being singletons. The starting material was PBMCs, obtained after 12 months of ibrutinib treatment. Every receptor here comes from a human donor with chronic lymphocytic leukemia. CDR3s include the opening cysteine and the closing phenylalanine or tryptophan. A D gene is named only where the DNA matches it firmly. A clone size is listed for some rows: how often the clone was seen (once, few, many), or a class if it is expanded.

J gene | CDR3 length | V gene | D gene | clone size | CDR3 protein | CDR3 DNA
TRBJ2-7 | 12 | TRBV2 | TRBD2 | . | CASGKSSYEQYF | TGTGCTAGCGGGAAAAGCTCCTACGAGCAGTACTTC
TRBJ1-2 | 14 | TRBV9 | . | . | CASSVGAGYYGYTF | TGTGCCAGCAGCGTAGGGGCAGGGTACTATGGCTACACCTTC
TRBJ2-1 | 16 | TRBV9 | TRBD2 | . | CASSVSFTSVYNEQFF | TGTGCCAGCAGCGTATCATTCACTAGCGTTTACAATGAGCAGTTCTTC
TRBJ2-7 | 13 | TRBV15 | . | . | CATSRGVTYEQYF | TGTGCCACCAGCAGAGGGGTTACCTACGAGCAGTACTTC
TRBJ1-4 | 15 | TRBV15 | . | . | CATSRNPGQDEKLFF | TGTGCCACCAGCAGAAACCCGGGACAAGATGAAAAACTGTTTTTT
TRBJ2-1 | 17 | TRBV27 | TRBD2 | . | CASSRIAGGGSYNEQFF | TGTGCCAGCAGTCGGATAGCGGGAGGGGGTTCCTACAATGAGCAGTTCTTC
TRBJ2-7 | 13 | TRBV29-1 | TRBD2 | . | CSVKLAGEYEQYF | TGCAGCGTTAAATTAGCGGGAGAATACGAGCAGTACTTC
TRBJ2-2 | 15 | TRBV18 | . | . | CASSRDGGNTGELFF | TGTGCCAGCTCACGGGACGGAGGGAACACCGGGGAGCTGTTTTTT
TRBJ2-2 | 12 | TRBV7-3 | TRBD1 | . | CASNQGDGELFF | TGTGCCAGCAACCAGGGGGACGGGGAGCTGTTTTTT
TRBJ1-4 | 13 | TRBV5-4 | . | few | CASSLELGEKLFF | TGTGCCAGCAGCTTAGAGCTTGGTGAAAAACTGTTTTTT
TRBJ2-7 | 14 | TRBV10-3 | . | once | CAIRRGGFSYEQYF | TGTGCCATCAGAAGGGGGGGGTTTTCCTACGAGCAGTACTTC
TRBJ2-1 | 15 | TRBV27 | TRBD2 | . | CASSTSGRAYNEQFF | TGTGCCAGCAGTACGAGCGGGAGGGCGTACAATGAGCAGTTCTTC
TRBJ2-5 | 16 | TRBV9 | TRBD2 | . | CASSVGGGVIGETQYF | TGTGCCAGCAGCGTAGGGGGAGGGGTGATAGGAGAGACCCAGTACTTC
TRBJ1-1 | 13 | TRBV4-1 | . | . | CASSLTGAAEAFF | TGCGCCAGCAGCCTAACGGGGGCGGCTGAAGCTTTCTTT
TRBJ1-3 | 12 | TRBV6-6 | . | . | CAIRTPGNTIYF | TGTGCCATCCGGACTCCTGGAAACACCATATATTTT
TRBJ2-3 | 17 | TRBV7-2 | TRBD2 | once | CASSYIVASGRADTQYF | TGTGCCAGCAGCTACATCGTGGCTAGCGGGAGGGCAGATACGCAGTATTTT
TRBJ1-1 | 17 | TRBV7-2 | . | few | CASSLVGTRNVGTEAFF | TGTGCCAGCAGCTTAGTTGGGACTCGAAATGTAGGGACTGAAGCTTTCTTT
TRBJ2-7 | 14 | TRBV19 | . | . | CASRRGASVNEQYF | TGTGCCAGTCGCCGTGGGGCAAGCGTGAACGAGCAGTACTTC
TRBJ2-7 | 11 | TRBV28 | . | . | CASSIKNEQYF | TGTGCCAGCAGTATTAAGAACGAGCAGTACTTC
TRBJ1-1 | 14 | TRBV18 | TRBD1 | . | CASSATGVGTEAFF | TGTGCCAGCTCGGCTACAGGGGTAGGCACTGAAGCTTTCTTT
TRBJ2-1 | 15 | TRBV9 | TRBD2 | . | CASRTGTSDYNEQFF | TGTGCCAGCAGGACCGGGACTAGCGACTACAATGAGCAGTTCTTC
TRBJ2-1 | 16 | TRBV9 | TRBD1 | . | CASSVGGQSSYNEQFF | TGTGCCAGCAGCGTAGGGGGACAGAGCTCCTACAATGAGCAGTTCTTC
TRBJ2-2 | 15 | TRBV7-2 | . | . | CASSLTGPNTGELFF | TGTGCCAGCAGCTTAACGGGACCGAACACCGGGGAGCTGTTTTTT
TRBJ1-2 | 13 | TRBV10-3 | . | few | CAISETATDGYTF | TGTGCCATCAGTGAGACGGCGACAGATGGCTACACCTTC
TRBJ2-7 | 14 | TRBV5-4 | . | . | CASSQDRSASEQYF | TGTGCCAGCAGCCAAGACAGGTCAGCTAGCGAGCAGTACTTC
TRBJ1-2 | 15 | TRBV5-1 | TRBD1 | . | CASSPQQGSNYGYTF | TGCGCCAGCAGCCCGCAACAGGGGTCTAACTATGGCTACACCTTC
TRBJ1-5 | 14 | TRBV10-2 | TRBD1 | . | CASRGQGVGQPQHF | TGCGCCAGCAGAGGACAGGGTGTCGGTCAGCCCCAGCATTTT
TRBJ1-1 | 13 | TRBV19 | . | . | CASSIGSNTEAFF | TGTGCCAGTAGTATCGGGTCGAACACTGAAGCTTTCTTT
TRBJ2-7 | 15 | TRBV14 | . | . | CASSQGISFPYEQYF | TGTGCCAGCAGCCAAGGAATTAGCTTTCCTTACGAGCAGTACTTC
TRBJ2-2 | 15 | TRBV9 | TRBD2 | few | CASSVGTSDTGELFF | TGTGCCAGCAGCGTCGGGACTAGTGACACCGGGGAGCTGTTTTTT
TRBJ1-2 | 15 | TRBV28 | . | . | CASSFPGIDSYGYTF | TGTGCCAGCAGTTTTCCAGGGATAGACAGCTATGGCTACACCTTC
TRBJ2-1 | 15 | TRBV27 | . | . | CANEQGSSFYNEQFF | TGTGCCAACGAGCAGGGAAGTTCTTTCTACAATGAGCAGTTCTTC
TRBJ1-2 | 15 | TRBV7-6 | TRBD1 | . | CASSLGTGRNSGYTF | TGTGCCAGCAGCTTAGGGACAGGGAGGAACAGTGGCTACACCTTC
TRBJ1-2 | 18 | TRBV19 | . | once | CASSMDTVGRITNYGYTF | TGTGCCAGTAGTATGGACACTGTGGGCCGGATTACTAACTATGGCTACACCTTC
TRBJ2-7 | 16 | TRBV19 | TRBD2 | . | CASSIRTSGRVYEQYF | TGTGCCAGTAGTATAAGGACTAGCGGGAGGGTGTACGAGCAGTACTTC
TRBJ2-5 | 12 | TRBV11-2 | . | . | CASSPEWETQYF | TGTGCCAGCAGCCCCGAATGGGAGACCCAGTACTTC
TRBJ1-5 | 15 | TRBV28 | . | . | CASSFGGDRNQPQHF | TGTGCCAGCAGTTTTGGAGGGGATAGGAATCAGCCCCAGCATTTT
TRBJ1-1 | 12 | TRBV10-2 | . | . | CASSEGNTEAFF | TGCGCCAGCAGTGAGGGGAACACTGAAGCTTTCTTT
TRBJ1-2 | 14 | TRBV28 | . | . | CASSPSGGIYGYTF | TGTGCCAGCAGTCCCAGTGGGGGGATCTATGGCTACACCTTC
TRBJ2-2 | 18 | TRBV12-5 | . | few | CASGFLQGAAPNTGELFF | TGTGCTAGTGGTTTCCTCCAAGGGGCGGCCCCGAACACCGGGGAGCTGTTTTTT